This T cell receptor (beta chain) was sequenced during a study of blood T cell repertoires in COVID-19. Study information: COVID-19 samples, acute and convalescent, were from the United States, Italy and Spain. In each case, the material was cDNA or gDNA derived from T cells, B-cell-depleted T cells, or PBMCs.

Between the trimmed V and J ends, which lost 1 base and 3 bases, there was a span of 10 bases. The germline V gene encodes CDR1 SEHNR and CDR2 FQNEAQ (reference sequence). The CDR3 totals 14 residues. Source study methods: Amplifying reference gene primers gave estimates of nucleated cell counts. The data were produced by immunoSEQ multiplex PCR, yet TCRdb's version contains in-frame clones alone and is incomplete. That table supplies the V and J calls and clone size; D and trimming were determined from the DNA. The sample yields about 58,000 clones, roughly 89% seen once. The TCR originated in a man in his fifties or sixties with active COVID-19. The chain employs TRBV7-9 and TRBJ2-7; TRBD1 is a possible D gene (5 bases). Input material: peripheral blood. CDR3 in DNA: TGTGCCAGCAGCTTAGACAGGAACCACTACGAGCAGTACTTC. It translates to CASSLDRNHYEQYF.